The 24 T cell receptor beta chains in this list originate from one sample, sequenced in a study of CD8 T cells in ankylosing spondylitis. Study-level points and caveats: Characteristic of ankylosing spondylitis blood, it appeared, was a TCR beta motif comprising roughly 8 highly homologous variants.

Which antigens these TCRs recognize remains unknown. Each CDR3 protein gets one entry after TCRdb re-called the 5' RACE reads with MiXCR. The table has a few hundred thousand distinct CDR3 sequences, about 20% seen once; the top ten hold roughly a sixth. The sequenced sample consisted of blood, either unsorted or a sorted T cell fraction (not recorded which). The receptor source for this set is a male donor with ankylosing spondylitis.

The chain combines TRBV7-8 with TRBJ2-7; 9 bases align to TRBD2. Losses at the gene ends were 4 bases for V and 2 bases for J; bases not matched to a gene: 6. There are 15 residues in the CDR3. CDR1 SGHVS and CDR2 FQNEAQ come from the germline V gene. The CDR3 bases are TGTGCCAGCAGCTCTCTAGCGGGATTAGCCTACGAGCAGTACTTC. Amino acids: CASSSLAGLAYEQYF.

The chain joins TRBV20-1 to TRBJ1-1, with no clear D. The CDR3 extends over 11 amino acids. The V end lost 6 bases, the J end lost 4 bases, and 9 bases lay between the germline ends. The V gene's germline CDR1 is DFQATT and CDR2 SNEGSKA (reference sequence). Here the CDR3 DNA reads TGCAGTGCGTCTCCAATCACTGAAGCTTTCTTT. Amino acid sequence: CSASPITEAFF.

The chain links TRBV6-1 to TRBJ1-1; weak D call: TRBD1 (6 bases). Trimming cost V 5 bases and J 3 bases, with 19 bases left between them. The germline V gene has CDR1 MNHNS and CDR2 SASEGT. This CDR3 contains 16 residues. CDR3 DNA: TGTGCCAGCAGTCCTTGGGACACCAATGGGGACACTGAAGCTTTCTTT. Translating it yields CASSPWDTNGDTEAFF.

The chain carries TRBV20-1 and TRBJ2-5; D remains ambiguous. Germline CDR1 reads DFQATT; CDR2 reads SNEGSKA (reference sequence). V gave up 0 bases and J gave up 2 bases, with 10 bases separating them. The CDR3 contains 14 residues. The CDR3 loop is CSARDAALQETQYF. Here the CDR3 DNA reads TGCAGTGCTAGAGATGCGGCGTTACAAGAGACCCAGTACTTC.

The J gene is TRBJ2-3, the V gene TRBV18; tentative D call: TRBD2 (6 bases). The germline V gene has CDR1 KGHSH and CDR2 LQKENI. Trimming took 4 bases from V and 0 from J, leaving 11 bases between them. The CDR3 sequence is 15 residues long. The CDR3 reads CASSRAGHSTDTQYF. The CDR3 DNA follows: TGTGCCAGCTCACGAGCGGGCCACAGCACAGATACGCAGTATTTT.

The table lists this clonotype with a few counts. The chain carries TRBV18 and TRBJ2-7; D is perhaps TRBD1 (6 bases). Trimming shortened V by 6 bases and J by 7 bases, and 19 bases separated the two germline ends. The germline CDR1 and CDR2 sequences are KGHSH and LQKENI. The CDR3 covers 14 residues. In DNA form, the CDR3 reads TGTGCCAGCTCTCGGGACACCATCTCCTGGGAGCAGTACTTC. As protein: CASSRDTISWEQYF.

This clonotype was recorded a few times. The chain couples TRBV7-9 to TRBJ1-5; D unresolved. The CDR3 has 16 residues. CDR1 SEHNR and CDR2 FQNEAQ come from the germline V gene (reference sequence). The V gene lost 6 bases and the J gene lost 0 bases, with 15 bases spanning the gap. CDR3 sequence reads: CASSLTGLDSNQPQHF. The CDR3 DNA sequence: TGTGCCAGCAGTCTTACTGGTTTGGATAGCAATCAGCCCCAGCATTTT.

CDR3 residues: CASSLNVGTEAFF. In DNA, the CDR3 is TGTGCCAGCAGCTTAAATGTGGGCACTGAAGCTTTCTTT. The J gene is TRBJ1-1, the V gene TRBV7-9; D ambiguous. Germline V gene data show CDR1 as SEHNR and CDR2 as FQNEAQ (reference sequence). The CDR3 runs to 13 residues. With 2 bases removed from V and 4 bases from J, the gap between germline ends came to 8 bases.

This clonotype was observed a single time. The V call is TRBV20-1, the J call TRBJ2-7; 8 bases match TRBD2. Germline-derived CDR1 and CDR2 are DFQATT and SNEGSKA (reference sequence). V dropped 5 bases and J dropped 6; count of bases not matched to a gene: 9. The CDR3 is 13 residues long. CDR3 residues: CSAFIAGLREQYF. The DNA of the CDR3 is TGCAGTGCTTTCATAGCGGGACTTCGCGAGCAGTACTTC.

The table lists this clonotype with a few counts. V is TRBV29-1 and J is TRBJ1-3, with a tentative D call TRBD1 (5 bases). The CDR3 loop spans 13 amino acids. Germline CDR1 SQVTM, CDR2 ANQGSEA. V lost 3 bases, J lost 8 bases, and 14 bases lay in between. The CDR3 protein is CSVELRGRDTIYF. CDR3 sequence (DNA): TGCAGCGTTGAGTTGAGGGGACGAGACACCATATATTTT.

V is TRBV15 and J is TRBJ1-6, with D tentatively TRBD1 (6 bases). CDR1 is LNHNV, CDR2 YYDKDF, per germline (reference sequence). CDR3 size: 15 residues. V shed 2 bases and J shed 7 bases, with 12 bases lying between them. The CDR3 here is CATSRFRQDNSPLHF. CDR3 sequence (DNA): TGTGCCACCAGCAGATTTCGACAGGACAATTCACCCCTCCACTTT.

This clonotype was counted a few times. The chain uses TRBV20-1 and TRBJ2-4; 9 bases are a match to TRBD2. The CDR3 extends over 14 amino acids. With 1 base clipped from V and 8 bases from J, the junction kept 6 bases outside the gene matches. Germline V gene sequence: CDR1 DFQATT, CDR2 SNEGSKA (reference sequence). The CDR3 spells CSARVAGVIDIQYF. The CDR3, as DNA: TGCAGTGCTAGAGTAGCGGGAGTAATTGACATTCAGTACTTC.

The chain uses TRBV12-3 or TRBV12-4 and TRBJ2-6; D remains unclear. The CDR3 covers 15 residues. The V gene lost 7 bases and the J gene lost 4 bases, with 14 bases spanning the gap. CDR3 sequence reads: CASTPSWAGANVLTF. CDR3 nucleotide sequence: TGTGCCAGCACACCTTCGTGGGCAGGGGCCAACGTCCTGACTTTC.

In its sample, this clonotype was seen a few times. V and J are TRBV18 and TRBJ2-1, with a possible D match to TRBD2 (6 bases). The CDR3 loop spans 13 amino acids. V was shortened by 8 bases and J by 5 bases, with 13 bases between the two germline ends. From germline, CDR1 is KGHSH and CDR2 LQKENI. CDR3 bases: TGTGCCAGCACGGAGACTAGGAACAATGAGCAGTTCTTC. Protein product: CASTETRNNEQFF.

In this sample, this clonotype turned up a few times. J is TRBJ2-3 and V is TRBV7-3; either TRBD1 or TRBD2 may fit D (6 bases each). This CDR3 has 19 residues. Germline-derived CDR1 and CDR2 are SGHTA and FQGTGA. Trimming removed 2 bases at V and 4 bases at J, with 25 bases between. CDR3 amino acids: CASSLLGGTTAKTPDTQYF. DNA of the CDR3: TGTGCCAGCAGCTTATTAGGGGGGACCACGGCGAAAACCCCAGATACGCAGTATTTT.

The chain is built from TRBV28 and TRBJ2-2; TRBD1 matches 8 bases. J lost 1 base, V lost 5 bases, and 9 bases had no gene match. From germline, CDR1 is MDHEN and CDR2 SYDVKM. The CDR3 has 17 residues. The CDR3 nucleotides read TGTGCCAGCAGTCACCAACCCGGACAGGGGAACACCGGGGAGCTGTTTTTT. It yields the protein CASSHQPGQGNTGELFF.

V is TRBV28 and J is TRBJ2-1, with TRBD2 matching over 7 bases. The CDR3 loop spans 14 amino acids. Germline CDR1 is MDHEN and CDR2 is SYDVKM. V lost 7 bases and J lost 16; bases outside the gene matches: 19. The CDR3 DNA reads TGTGCCAGCACCTCGGGGGGTAGGAGTCAACGGTATTTCTTC. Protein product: CASTSGGRSQRYFF.

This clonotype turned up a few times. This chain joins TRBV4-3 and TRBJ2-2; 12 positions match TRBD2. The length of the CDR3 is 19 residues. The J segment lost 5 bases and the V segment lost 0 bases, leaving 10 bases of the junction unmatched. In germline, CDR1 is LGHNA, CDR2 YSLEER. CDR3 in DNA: TGCGCCAGCAGCCAAGATAGTGGACTAGCGGGATCAGGGACCGGGGAGCTGTTTTTT. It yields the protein CASSQDSGLAGSGTGELFF.

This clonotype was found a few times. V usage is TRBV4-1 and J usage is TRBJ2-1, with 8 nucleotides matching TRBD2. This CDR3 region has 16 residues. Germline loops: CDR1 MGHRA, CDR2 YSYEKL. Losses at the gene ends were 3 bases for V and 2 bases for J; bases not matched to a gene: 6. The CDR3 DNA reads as TGCGCCAGCAGCCACGTACTAGCGGAAGCCTACAATGAGCAGTTCTTC. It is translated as CASSHVLAEAYNEQFF.

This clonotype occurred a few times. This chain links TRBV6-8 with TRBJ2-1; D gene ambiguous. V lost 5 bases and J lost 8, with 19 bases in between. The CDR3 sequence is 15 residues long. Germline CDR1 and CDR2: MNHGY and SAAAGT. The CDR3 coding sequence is TGTGCCAGCAGTACCGATGCATTGTTGGGCGATGAGCAGTTCTTC. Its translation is CASSTDALLGDEQFF.

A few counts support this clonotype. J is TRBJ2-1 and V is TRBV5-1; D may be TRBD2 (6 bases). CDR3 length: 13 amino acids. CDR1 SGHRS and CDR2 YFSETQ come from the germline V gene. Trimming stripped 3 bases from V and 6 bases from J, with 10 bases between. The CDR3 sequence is CASSSSSVNEQFF. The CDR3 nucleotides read TGCGCCAGCAGCTCCTCTAGCGTCAATGAGCAGTTCTTC.

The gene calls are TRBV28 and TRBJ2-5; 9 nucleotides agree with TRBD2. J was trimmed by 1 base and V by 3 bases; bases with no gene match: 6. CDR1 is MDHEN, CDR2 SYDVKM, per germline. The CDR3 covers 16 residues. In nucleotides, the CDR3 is TGTGCCAGCAGTTTTCCAGCGGGAGGCTCCCAAGAGACCCAGTACTTC. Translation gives CASSFPAGGSQETQYF.

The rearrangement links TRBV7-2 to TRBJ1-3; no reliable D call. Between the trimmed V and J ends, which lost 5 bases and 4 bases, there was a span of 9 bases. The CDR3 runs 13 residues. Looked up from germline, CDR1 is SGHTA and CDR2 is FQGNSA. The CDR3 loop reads CASSPLLGNTIYF. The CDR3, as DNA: TGTGCCAGCAGCCCATTGCTGGGAAACACCATATATTTT.

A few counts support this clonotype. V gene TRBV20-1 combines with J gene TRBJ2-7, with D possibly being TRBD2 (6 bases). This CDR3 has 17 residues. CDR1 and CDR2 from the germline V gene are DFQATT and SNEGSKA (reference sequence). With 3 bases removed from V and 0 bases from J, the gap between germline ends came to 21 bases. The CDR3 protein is CSARTPVGGAASYEQYF. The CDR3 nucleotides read TGCAGTGCTAGGACTCCCGTCGGGGGAGCGGCCTCCTACGAGCAGTACTTC.